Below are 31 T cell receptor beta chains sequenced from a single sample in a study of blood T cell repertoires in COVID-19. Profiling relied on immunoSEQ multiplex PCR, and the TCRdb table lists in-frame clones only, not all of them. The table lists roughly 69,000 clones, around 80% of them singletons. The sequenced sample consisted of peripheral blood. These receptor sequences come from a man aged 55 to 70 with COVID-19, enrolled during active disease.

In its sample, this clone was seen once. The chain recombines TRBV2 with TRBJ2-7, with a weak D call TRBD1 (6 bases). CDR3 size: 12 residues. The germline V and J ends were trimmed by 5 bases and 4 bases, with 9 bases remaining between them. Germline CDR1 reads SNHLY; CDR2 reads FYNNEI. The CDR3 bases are TGTGCCAGCAGTAGAGGGGGATACGAGCAGTACTTC. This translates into CASSRGGYEQYF. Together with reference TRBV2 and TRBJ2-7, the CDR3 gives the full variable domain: EPEVTQTPSHQVTQMGQEVILRCVPISNHLYFYWYRQILGQKVEFLVSFYNNEISEKSEIFDDQFSVERPDGSNFTLKIRSTKLEDSAMYFCASSRGGYEQYFGPGTRLTVT.

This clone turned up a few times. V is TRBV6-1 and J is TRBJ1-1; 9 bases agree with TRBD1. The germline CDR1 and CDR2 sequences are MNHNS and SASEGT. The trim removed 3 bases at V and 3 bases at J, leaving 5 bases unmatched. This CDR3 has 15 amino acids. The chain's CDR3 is CASSDQTGGYTEAFF. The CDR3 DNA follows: TGTGCCAGCAGTGACCAGACAGGGGGTTACACTGAAGCTTTCTTT.

The CDR3 sequence is CASSLNRDSNQPQHF. The CDR3 bases are TGTGCCAGCAGTTTAAACAGGGATAGCAATCAGCCCCAGCATTTT. The chain has TRBV27 and TRBJ1-5; D perhaps matches TRBD1 (6 bases). V lost 2 bases, J lost 0 bases, and 8 bases lay in between. The germline V gene has CDR1 MNHEY and CDR2 SMNVEV (reference sequence). The CDR3 totals 15 residues.

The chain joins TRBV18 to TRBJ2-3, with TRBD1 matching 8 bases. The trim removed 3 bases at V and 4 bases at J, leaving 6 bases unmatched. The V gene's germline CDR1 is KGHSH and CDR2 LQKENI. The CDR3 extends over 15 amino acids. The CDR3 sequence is CASSPPGQGADTQYF. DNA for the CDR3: TGTGCCAGCTCACCTCCCGGACAGGGCGCAGATACGCAGTATTTT.

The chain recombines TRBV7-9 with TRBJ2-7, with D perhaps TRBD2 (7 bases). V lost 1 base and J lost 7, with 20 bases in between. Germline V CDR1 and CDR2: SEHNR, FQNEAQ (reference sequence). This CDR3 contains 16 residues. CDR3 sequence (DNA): TGTGCCAGCAGCTTAGGAGAGGGCGGGAGAGGGGGAGAGCAGTACTTC. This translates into CASSLGEGGRGGEQYF. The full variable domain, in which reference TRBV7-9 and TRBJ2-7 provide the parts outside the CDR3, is DTGVSQNPRHKITKRGQNVTFRCDPISEHNRLYWYRQTLGQGPEFLTYFQNEAQLEKSRLLSDRFSAERPKGSFSTLEIQRTEQGDSAMYLCASSLGEGGRGGEQYFGPGTRLTVT.

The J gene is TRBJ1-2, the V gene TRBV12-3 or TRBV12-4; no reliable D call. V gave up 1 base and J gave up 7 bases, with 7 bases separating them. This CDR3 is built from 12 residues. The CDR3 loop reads CASSLDRSGYTF. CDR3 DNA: TGTGCCAGCAGTTTAGATAGGAGTGGCTACACCTTC.

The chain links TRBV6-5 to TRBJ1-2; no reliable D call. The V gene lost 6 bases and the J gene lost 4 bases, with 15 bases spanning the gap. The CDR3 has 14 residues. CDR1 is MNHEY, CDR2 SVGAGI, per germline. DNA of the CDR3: TGTGCCAGCAGCGACCCCGGGGATCTCTATGGCTACACCTTC. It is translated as CASSDPGDLYGYTF.

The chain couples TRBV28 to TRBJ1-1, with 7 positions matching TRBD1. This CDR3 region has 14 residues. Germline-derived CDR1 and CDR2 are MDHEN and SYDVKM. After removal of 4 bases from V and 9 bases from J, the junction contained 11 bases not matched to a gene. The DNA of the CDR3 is TGTGCCAGCAGTTCAATACGGACAGGTTCAAAAGCTTTCTTT. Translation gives CASSSIRTGSKAFF.

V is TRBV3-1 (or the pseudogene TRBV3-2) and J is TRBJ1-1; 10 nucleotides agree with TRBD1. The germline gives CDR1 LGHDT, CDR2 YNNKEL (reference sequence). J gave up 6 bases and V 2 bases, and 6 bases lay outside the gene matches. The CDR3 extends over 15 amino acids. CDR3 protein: CASSQPGQGLAEAFF. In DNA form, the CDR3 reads TGTGCCAGCAGCCAACCGGGACAGGGGCTAGCTGAAGCTTTCTTT.

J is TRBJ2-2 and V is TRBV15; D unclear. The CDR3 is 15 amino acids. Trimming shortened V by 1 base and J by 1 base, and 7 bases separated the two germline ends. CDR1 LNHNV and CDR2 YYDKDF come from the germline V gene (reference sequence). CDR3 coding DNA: TGTGCCACCAGCAGAGGGCCTGGGAACACCGGGGAGCTGTTTTTT. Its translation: CATSRGPGNTGELFF.

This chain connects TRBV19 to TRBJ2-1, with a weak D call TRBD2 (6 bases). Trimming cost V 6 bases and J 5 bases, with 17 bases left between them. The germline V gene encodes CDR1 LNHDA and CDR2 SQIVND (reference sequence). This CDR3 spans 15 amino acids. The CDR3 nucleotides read TGTGCCAGTAGCCCGGTTCTAGCGTATAACAATGAGCAGTTCTTC. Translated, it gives CASSPVLAYNNEQFF. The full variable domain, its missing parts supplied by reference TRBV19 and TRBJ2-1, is DGGITQSPKYLFRKEGQNVTLSCEQNLNHDAMYWYRQDPGQGLRLIYYSQIVNDFQKGDIAEGYSVSREKKESFPLTVTSAQKNPTAFYLCASSPVLAYNNEQFFGPGTRLTVL.

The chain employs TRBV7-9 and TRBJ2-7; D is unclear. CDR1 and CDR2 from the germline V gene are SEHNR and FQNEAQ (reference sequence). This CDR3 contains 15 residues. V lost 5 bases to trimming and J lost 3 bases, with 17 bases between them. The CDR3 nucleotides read TGTGCCAGCAGCCCCGCCGAGGTATCTCACTACGAGCAGTACTTC. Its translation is CASSPAEVSHYEQYF.

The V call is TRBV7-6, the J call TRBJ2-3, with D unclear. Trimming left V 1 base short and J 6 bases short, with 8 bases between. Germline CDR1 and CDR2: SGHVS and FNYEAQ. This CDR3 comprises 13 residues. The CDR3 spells CASSLGAWDTQYF. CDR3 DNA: TGTGCCAGCAGCTTAGGGGCTTGGGATACGCAGTATTTT.

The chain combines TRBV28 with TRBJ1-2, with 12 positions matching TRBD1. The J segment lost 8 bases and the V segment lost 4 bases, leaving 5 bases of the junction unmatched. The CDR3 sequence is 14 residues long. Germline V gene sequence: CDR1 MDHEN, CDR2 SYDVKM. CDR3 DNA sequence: TGTGCCAGCAGTTCGGGACAGGGGGCGGCCGGCTACACCTTC. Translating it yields CASSSGQGAAGYTF.

The CDR3: CASSPRDRVPYTQYF. The CDR3, as DNA: TGTGCCAGCAGCCCCCGGGACAGGGTTCCCTATACGCAGTATTTT. This chain connects TRBV28 to TRBJ2-3; TRBD1 matches 9 bases. Per the germline V gene, CDR1 is MDHEN and CDR2 is SYDVKM. Trimming removed 6 bases from V and 7 bases from J; junction bases left unmatched: 11. This CDR3 comprises 15 residues.

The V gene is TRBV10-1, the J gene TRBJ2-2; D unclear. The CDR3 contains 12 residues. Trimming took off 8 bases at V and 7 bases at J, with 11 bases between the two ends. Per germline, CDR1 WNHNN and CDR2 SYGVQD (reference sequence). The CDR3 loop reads CASSTGDGELFF. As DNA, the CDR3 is TGCGCCAGCTCTACCGGTGACGGGGAGCTGTTTTTT.

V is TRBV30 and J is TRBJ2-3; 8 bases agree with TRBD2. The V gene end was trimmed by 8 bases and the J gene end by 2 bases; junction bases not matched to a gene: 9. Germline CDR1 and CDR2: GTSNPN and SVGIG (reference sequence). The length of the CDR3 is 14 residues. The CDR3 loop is CAGPTSGSTDTQYF. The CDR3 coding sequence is TGTGCCGGCCCTACTAGCGGTTCCACAGATACGCAGTATTTT.

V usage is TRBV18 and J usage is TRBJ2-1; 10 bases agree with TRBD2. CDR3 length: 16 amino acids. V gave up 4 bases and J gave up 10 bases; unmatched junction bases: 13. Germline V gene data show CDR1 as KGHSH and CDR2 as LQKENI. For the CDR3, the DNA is TGTGCCAGCTCACAAAGCGGACTAGCGGTCAGAGGGGAGCAGTTCTTC. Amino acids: CASSQSGLAVRGEQFF.

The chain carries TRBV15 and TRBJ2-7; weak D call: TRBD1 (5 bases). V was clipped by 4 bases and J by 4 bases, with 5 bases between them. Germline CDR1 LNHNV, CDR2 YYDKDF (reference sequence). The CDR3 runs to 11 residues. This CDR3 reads CATSKGYEQYF. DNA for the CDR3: TGTGCCACCAGCAAGGGGTACGAGCAGTACTTC.

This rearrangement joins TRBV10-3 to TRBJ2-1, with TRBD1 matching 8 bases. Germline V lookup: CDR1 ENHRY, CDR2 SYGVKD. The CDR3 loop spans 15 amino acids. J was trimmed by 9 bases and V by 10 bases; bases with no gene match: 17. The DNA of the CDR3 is TGTGCCACCAGGGGGCAGGGAGGCTCCGGTGGTGAGCAGTTCTTC. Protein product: CATRGQGGSGGEQFF.

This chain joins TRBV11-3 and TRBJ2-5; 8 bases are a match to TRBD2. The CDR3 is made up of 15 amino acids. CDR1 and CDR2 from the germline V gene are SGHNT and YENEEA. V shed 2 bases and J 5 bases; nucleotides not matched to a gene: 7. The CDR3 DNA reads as TGTGCCAGCAGCTTACGAGCGGGAGTTGGGGAGACCCAGTACTTC. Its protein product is CASSLRAGVGETQYF. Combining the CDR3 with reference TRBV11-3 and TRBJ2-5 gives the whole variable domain EAGVVQSPRYKIIEKKQPVAFWCNPISGHNTLYWYLQNLGQGPELLIRYENEEAVDDSQLPKDRFSAERLKGVDSTLKIQPAELGDSAVYLCASSLRAGVGETQYFGPGTRLLVL.

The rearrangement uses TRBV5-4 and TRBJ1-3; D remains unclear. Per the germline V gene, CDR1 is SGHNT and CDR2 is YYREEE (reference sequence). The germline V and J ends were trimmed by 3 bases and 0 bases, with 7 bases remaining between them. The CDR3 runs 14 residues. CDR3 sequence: CASSSRDSGNTIYF. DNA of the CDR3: TGTGCCAGCAGCTCGAGAGACTCTGGAAACACCATATATTTT.

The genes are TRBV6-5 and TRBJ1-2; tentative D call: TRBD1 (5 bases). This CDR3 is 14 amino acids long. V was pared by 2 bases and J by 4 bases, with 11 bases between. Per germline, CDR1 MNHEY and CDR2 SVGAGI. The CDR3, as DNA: TGTGCCAGCAGTTACCGGTTTGGGGCCTATGGCTACACCTTC. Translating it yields CASSYRFGAYGYTF.

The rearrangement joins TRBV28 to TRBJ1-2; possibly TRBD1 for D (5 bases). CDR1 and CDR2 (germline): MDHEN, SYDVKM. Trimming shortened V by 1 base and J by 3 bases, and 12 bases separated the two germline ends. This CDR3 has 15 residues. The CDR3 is CASSLFQGKHYGYTF. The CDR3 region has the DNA TGTGCCAGCAGTTTATTCCAGGGAAAACACTATGGCTACACCTTC.

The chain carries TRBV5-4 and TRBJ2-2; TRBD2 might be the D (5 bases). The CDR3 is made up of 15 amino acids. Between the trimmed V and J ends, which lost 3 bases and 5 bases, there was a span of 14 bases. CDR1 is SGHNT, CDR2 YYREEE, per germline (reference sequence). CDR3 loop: CASSYMEARTGELFF. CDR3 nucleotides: TGTGCCAGCAGCTACATGGAGGCGCGTACCGGGGAGCTGTTTTTT.

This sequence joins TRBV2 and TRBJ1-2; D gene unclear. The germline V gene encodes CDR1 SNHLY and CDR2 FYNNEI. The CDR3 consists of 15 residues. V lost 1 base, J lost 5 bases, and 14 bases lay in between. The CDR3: CASSEVGRVEYGYTF. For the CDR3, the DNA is TGTGCCAGCAGTGAAGTGGGGAGGGTTGAATATGGCTACACCTTC.

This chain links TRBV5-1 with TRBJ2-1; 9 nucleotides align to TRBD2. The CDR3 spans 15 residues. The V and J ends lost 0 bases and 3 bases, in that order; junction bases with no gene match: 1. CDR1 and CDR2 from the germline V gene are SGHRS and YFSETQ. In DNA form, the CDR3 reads TGCGCCAGCAGCTTGGGAGCGGGGGGCTACAATGAGCAGTTCTTC. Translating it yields CASSLGAGGYNEQFF.

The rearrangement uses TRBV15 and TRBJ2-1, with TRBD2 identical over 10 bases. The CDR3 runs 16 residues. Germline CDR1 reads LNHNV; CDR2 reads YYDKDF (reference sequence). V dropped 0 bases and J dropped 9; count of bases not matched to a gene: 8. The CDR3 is CATSRDALAGVGEQFF. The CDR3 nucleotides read TGTGCCACCAGCAGAGACGCTCTAGCGGGAGTTGGTGAGCAGTTCTTC.

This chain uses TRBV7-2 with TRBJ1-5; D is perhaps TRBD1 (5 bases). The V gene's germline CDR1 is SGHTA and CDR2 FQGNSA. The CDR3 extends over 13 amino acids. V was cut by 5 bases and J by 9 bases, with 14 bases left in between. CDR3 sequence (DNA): TGTGCCAGCAGCCCCGGGGACTCCCGGCCCCAGCATTTT. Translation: CASSPGDSRPQHF.

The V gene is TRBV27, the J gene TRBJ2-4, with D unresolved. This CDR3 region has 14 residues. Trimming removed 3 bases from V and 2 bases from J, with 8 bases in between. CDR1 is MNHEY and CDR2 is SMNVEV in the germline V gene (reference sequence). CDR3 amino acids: CASSLTGSKNIQYF. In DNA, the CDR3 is TGTGCCAGCAGTTTGACGGGTTCCAAAAACATTCAGTACTTC.

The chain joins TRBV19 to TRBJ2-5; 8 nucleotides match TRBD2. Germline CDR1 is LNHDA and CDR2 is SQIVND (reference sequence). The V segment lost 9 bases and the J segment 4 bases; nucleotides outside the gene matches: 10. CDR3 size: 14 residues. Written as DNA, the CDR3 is TGTGCCAGCAGCAATGACGGGGGGGGAGAGACCCAGTACTTC. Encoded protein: CASSNDGGGETQYF.